A single T cell receptor (beta chain) is shown here with its context. Its antigen is not identified. The time point denotes: blood 2 weeks post-SBRT. Treatment specified: 15 Gy SBRT to primary tumor, nephrectomy 4 weeks later. Assay: immunoSEQ multiplex PCR; the TCRdb copy retains only in-frame clones and omits some. The top ten hold approximately 2% of the sample, which has 120,000 or so clones, roughly four fifths seen once. These data originate in a study of radiation and T cells in renal cell carcinoma. Trimming removed 4 bases from V and 1 base from J; junction bases left unmatched: 10. The CDR3 runs to 16 residues. Germline V lookup: CDR1 SGHRS, CDR2 YFSETQ. Study results and caveats: Without pretreatment biopsies, baseline tumor clonotype presence was undetermined.

Specimen: blood, collected from a patient whose treatment included radiotherapy and nephrectomy. This clonotype was obtained from a woman aged 55-69 years with renal cell carcinoma. The rearrangement joins TRBV5-1 to TRBJ2-7; 8 nucleotides line up with TRBD1. The CDR3, as DNA: TGCGCCAGCAGCCAGCTTCCAGGGGGCGCATCCTACGAGCAGTACTTC. It codes for CASSQLPGGASYEQYF. Drawing the rest from reference TRBV5-1 and TRBJ2-7, the complete variable domain is KAGVTQTPRYLIKTRGQQVTLSCSPISGHRSVSWYQQTPGQGLQFLFEYFSETQRNKGNFPGRFSGRQFSNSRSEMNVSTLELGDSALYLCASSQLPGGASYEQYFGPGTRLTVT.